One sample yielded the 6 T cell receptor beta chains listed below, sequenced in a study of blood T cells in healthy people across ages. Then a second PCR, running roughly 7 to 11 cycles, was carried out with a sample-barcoded 5' primer and a J-beta primer mix. A single record per CDR3 protein comes from TCRdb applying MiXCR to the 5' RACE reads. The repertoire includes roughly 1.5 million distinct CDR3 sequences, under 55% of them detected once, and 4% sits in the top ten. Sequencing was carried out using blood. The receptor source for this set is a woman younger than 35 in good health.

The chain uses TRBV12-3 or TRBV12-4 and TRBJ2-1, with D possibly being TRBD1 (7 bases). This CDR3 has 14 residues. V was shortened by 11 bases and J by 6 bases, with 20 bases between the two germline ends. The CDR3 spells CAGTPGGGVNEQFF. DNA of the CDR3: TGTGCCGGCACCCCAGGGGGAGGCGTCAATGAGCAGTTCTTC.

The rearrangement links TRBV4-1 to TRBJ2-2, with a weak D call TRBD1 (6 bases). The germline gives CDR1 MGHRA, CDR2 YSYEKL. This CDR3 comprises 16 residues. Trimming cost V 4 bases and J 3 bases, with 15 bases left between them. This chain's CDR3 is CASSPARGSDTGELFF. In DNA form, the CDR3 reads TGCGCCAGCAGCCCAGCGAGGGGGTCCGACACCGGGGAGCTGTTTTTT.

The chain combines TRBV30 with TRBJ1-4; D remains unclear. The CDR3 loop spans 15 amino acids. The ends were cut back, 4 bases at V and 10 bases at J, with 22 bases in the middle. Germline V CDR1 and CDR2: GTSNPN, SVGIG (reference sequence). The CDR3 loop reads CAWKDPRKFGTKLFF. In DNA, the CDR3 is TGTGCCTGGAAGGACCCCCGAAAGTTTGGCACAAAACTGTTTTTT. Based on the CDR3 plus reference TRBV30 and TRBJ1-4, the full variable domain is SQTIHQWPATLVQPVGSPLSLECTVEGTSNPNLYWYRQAAGRGLQLLFYSVGIGQISSEVPQNLSASRPQDRQFILSSKKLLLSDSGFYLCAWKDPRKFGTKLFFGSGTQLSVL.

About this clonotype itself: An end of the junction differs from the germline gene, which may be a read error. The chain has TRBV20-1 and TRBJ2-5, with 7 bases aligning to TRBD2. TRBJ2-7 explains the end of the DNA better; the J call may be wrong. The CDR3 is 15 amino acids. Germline V gene data show CDR1 as DFQATT and CDR2 as SNEGSKA (reference sequence). The CDR3 spells CSARGTGTKSCEQYF. The CDR3 nucleotides are TGCAGTGCTAGAGGCACCGGGACTAAGTCCTGCGAGCAGTACTTC.

The DNA for the CDR3 is TGTGCCAGCAGCCTACCGGGGGTAGGCTACGAGCAGTACTTC. Translation gives CASSLPGVGYEQYF. J is TRBJ2-4 and V is TRBV7-9; perhaps TRBD2 as D (6 bases). Gene TRBJ2-7 matches the end of the DNA better, so the J call may be wrong. The CDR3 covers 14 residues. Germline V gene data show CDR1 as SEHNR and CDR2 as FQNEAQ (reference sequence).

The rearrangement links TRBV7-2 to TRBJ1-2; TRBD1 matches 12 bases. V lost 0 bases to trimming and J lost 8 bases; unmatched junction nucleotides: 4. This CDR3 is built from 15 residues. Per the germline V gene, CDR1 is SGHTA and CDR2 is FQGNSA. CDR3 residues: CASSLAGQGAGGYTF. The DNA for the CDR3 is TGTGCCAGCAGCTTAGCGGGACAGGGGGCAGGGGGCTACACCTTC.